This TCR beta chain derives from a study of technical replicates of blood from a handful of donors. The CDR3 runs to 16 residues. Between the trimmed V and J ends, which lost 0 bases and 5 bases, there was a span of 16 bases. Germline V CDR1 and CDR2: KGHSH, LQKENI. Sequencing used immunoSEQ multiplex PCR; TCRdb keeps in-frame clones, though not all of them. The sample lists about 71,000 clones, approximately 92% occurring once. The source of this sequence is a human donor in good health. The sequenced material came from T cells isolated from PBMCs. V and J are TRBV18 and TRBJ1-1; no definite D call. The DNA of the CDR3 is TGTGCCAGCTCACCACCGGGTCGGGATGGGGTAACTGAAGCTTTCTTT. Protein: CASSPPGRDGVTEAFF.